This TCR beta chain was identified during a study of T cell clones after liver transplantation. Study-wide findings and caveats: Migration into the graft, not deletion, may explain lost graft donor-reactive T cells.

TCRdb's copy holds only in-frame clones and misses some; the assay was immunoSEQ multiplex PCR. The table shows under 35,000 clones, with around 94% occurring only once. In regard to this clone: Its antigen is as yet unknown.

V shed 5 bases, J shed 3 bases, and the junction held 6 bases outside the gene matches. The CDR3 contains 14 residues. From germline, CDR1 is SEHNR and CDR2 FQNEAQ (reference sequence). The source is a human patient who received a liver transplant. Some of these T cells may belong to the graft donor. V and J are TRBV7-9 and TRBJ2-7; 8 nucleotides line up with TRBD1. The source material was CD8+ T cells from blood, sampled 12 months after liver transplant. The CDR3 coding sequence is TGTGCCAGCAGCCCACGGGACAGGCACTACGAGCAGTACTTC. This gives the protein CASSPRDRHYEQYF.